This T cell receptor beta chain was sequenced during a study of OX40 agonist ivuxolimab in advanced cancers. As for the study in general: In three patients, partial responses were observed, one with hepatocellular carcinoma and two with cutaneous melanoma. Study-level points and caveats: Partly responding patients at 0.1-3.0 mg/kg showed some of the smallest clonal expansion.

This clone has just one count. Its antigen is unknown. CDR1 MRHNA and CDR2 SNTAGT come from the germline V gene. This CDR3 is built from 13 residues. Trimming cost V 3 bases and J 5 bases, with 8 bases left between them. TCRdb keeps only in-frame clones here, not all; method: immunoSEQ multiplex PCR. The sample has about 17,000 clones, around 67% seen once; the top ten hold approximately 25%. The sequences come from CD4+ or CD8+ T cells sorted from blood, collected in a trial of the OX40 agonist ivuxolimab. The chain combines TRBV6-4 with TRBJ2-4; D remains unclear. The sequence derives from an adult with an advanced solid tumor such as melanoma, head and neck, liver or kidney cancer. This chain's CDR3 is CASSDTGQNIQYF. The CDR3 coding sequence is TGTGCCAGCAGTGATACGGGTCAAAACATTCAGTACTTC.